Listed below are T cell receptor beta chains from one sample, sequenced in a study of cytomegalovirus exposure and HLA in healthy donors. The data were produced by immunoSEQ multiplex PCR, yet TCRdb's version contains in-frame clones alone and is incomplete. Here the sample spans 150,000 to 200,000 clones, more than 70% being singletons. Source material: PBMCs. The receptors were sampled from a young woman in good health and CMV-seronegative. CDR3s include the opening cysteine and the closing phenylalanine or tryptophan. The D gene is left open where the match is weak. The size of a clone is reported for some rows only, either as once, few or many, or as a class for expanded clones.

v_call: TRBV18; d_call: TRBD1; j_call: TRBJ1-3; clone_size: NA; cdr3_aa: CASSPPAGGKNTIYF; cdr3_nt: TGTGCCAGCTCACCACCGGCAGGGGGTAAAAACACCATATATTTT
v_call: TRBV4-1; d_call: NA; j_call: TRBJ1-3; clone_size: NA; cdr3_aa: CASSQFGGLLSGNTIYF; cdr3_nt: TGCGCCAGCAGCCAATTTGGGGGCCTACTCTCTGGAAACACCATATATTTT
v_call: TRBV27; d_call: TRBD2; j_call: TRBJ2-3; clone_size: NA; cdr3_aa: CASTLTSGGQTVTDTQYF; cdr3_nt: TGTGCCAGCACTCTGACTAGCGGGGGGCAAACGGTCACAGATACGCAGTATTTT
v_call: TRBV2; d_call: NA; j_call: TRBJ2-3; clone_size: NA; cdr3_aa: CASSEARYYTDTQYF; cdr3_nt: TGTGCCAGCAGTGAAGCCCGATACTACACAGATACGCAGTATTTT
v_call: TRBV7-6; d_call: TRBD1; j_call: TRBJ1-2; clone_size: NA; cdr3_aa: CASRYAGTGRYTF; cdr3_nt: TGTGCCAGCAGGTATGCCGGGACAGGACGCTACACCTTC
v_call: TRBV10-1; d_call: TRBD1; j_call: TRBJ2-7; clone_size: once; cdr3_aa: CASSDTGTADYEQYF; cdr3_nt: TGCGCCAGCAGTGATACCGGGACAGCCGACTACGAGCAGTACTTC
v_call: TRBV4-1; d_call: TRBD1; j_call: TRBJ1-6; clone_size: NA; cdr3_aa: CASSQRTGEINSPLHF; cdr3_nt: TGCGCCAGCAGCCAACGGACAGGGGAAATCAATTCACCCCTCCACTTT
v_call: TRBV5-6; d_call: TRBD1; j_call: TRBJ1-1; clone_size: NA; cdr3_aa: CASSKDRGLEAFF; cdr3_nt: TGTGCCAGCAGCAAGGACAGGGGGCTTGAAGCTTTCTTT
v_call: TRBV2; d_call: TRBD2; j_call: TRBJ2-5; clone_size: NA; cdr3_aa: CASSEGAGEETQYF; cdr3_nt: TGTGCCAGCAGTGAAGGGGCGGGGGAAGAGACCCAGTACTTC
v_call: TRBV6-5; d_call: NA; j_call: TRBJ2-7; clone_size: NA; cdr3_aa: CASMRRRDGEQYF; cdr3_nt: TGTGCCAGCATGAGGCGGCGGGATGGCGAGCAGTACTTC
v_call: TRBV27; d_call: NA; j_call: TRBJ2-3; clone_size: NA; cdr3_aa: CASSLGVASTDTQYF; cdr3_nt: TGTGCCAGCAGTTTGGGAGTTGCTAGCACAGATACGCAGTATTTT
v_call: TRBV7-5; d_call: NA; j_call: TRBJ2-5; clone_size: few; cdr3_aa: CVRSAPWSQYF; cdr3_nt: TGTGTCAGAAGCGCTCCCTGGAGCCAGTACTTC
v_call: TRBV30; d_call: NA; j_call: TRBJ1-1; clone_size: NA; cdr3_aa: CAWSRGNRDTEAFF; cdr3_nt: TGTGCCTGGAGTAGGGGTAACAGAGACACTGAAGCTTTCTTT
v_call: TRBV5-4; d_call: TRBD2; j_call: TRBJ2-3; clone_size: NA; cdr3_aa: CASSRPLGLAGAADTQYF; cdr3_nt: TGTGCCAGCTCGCGCCCCCTAGGACTAGCGGGAGCAGCAGATACGCAGTATTTT
v_call: TRBV9; d_call: TRBD1; j_call: TRBJ2-7; clone_size: NA; cdr3_aa: CASSVAGTATYEQYF; cdr3_nt: TGTGCCAGCAGCGTAGCCGGGACAGCAACCTACGAGCAGTACTTC
v_call: TRBV7-2; d_call: TRBD1; j_call: TRBJ2-7; clone_size: NA; cdr3_aa: CASSSPGQGRSGQYF; cdr3_nt: TGTGCCAGCAGCTCACCGGGACAGGGGCGGTCTGGGCAGTACTTC
v_call: TRBV12-5; d_call: NA; j_call: TRBJ2-7; clone_size: once; cdr3_aa: CASGLRQQPPYEQYF; cdr3_nt: TGTGCTAGTGGTTTGCGACAACAACCCCCCTACGAGCAGTACTTC
v_call: TRBV29-1; d_call: TRBD1; j_call: TRBJ1-2; clone_size: NA; cdr3_aa: CSVGRDSSPFPYGYTF; cdr3_nt: TGCAGCGTTGGCCGGGACAGCAGTCCCTTCCCCTATGGCTACACCTTC
v_call: TRBV5-8; d_call: NA; j_call: TRBJ2-3; clone_size: NA; cdr3_aa: CASQGWTRDYHTDTQYF; cdr3_nt: TGTGCCAGTCAGGGGTGGACCCGGGACTACCACACAGATACGCAGTATTTT
v_call: TRBV29-1; d_call: TRBD1; j_call: TRBJ1-5; clone_size: NA; cdr3_aa: CSVVPGGSGNQPQHF; cdr3_nt: TGCAGCGTTGTGCCAGGGGGGTCTGGCAATCAGCCCCAGCATTTT
v_call: TRBV19; d_call: TRBD2; j_call: TRBJ2-7; clone_size: NA; cdr3_aa: CASSTASGPSSYEQYF; cdr3_nt: TGTGCCAGTAGTACGGCTAGCGGGCCGAGCTCCTACGAGCAGTACTTC
v_call: TRBV30; d_call: TRBD2; j_call: TRBJ2-1; clone_size: NA; cdr3_aa: CAWSVSRLAGHNEQFF; cdr3_nt: TGTGCCTGGAGTGTATCCAGACTAGCGGGGCACAATGAGCAGTTCTTC
v_call: TRBV30; d_call: NA; j_call: TRBJ1-2; clone_size: once; cdr3_aa: CAWSRQMGAPTSSYGYTF; cdr3_nt: TGTGCCTGGAGCCGACAAATGGGGGCTCCCACCTCTTCTTATGGCTACACCTTC
v_call: TRBV5-1; d_call: TRBD1; j_call: TRBJ1-5; clone_size: few; cdr3_aa: CASSLGDRGNQPQHF; cdr3_nt: TGCGCCAGCAGCTTGGGTGACAGGGGAAATCAGCCCCAGCATTTT
v_call: TRBV7-9; d_call: TRBD1; j_call: TRBJ1-4; clone_size: NA; cdr3_aa: CASSHRGRGNEKLFF; cdr3_nt: TGTGCCAGCAGCCACAGGGGGCGCGGTAATGAAAAACTGTTTTTT
v_call: TRBV7-3; d_call: NA; j_call: TRBJ2-1; clone_size: NA; cdr3_aa: CASSSDRNEQFF; cdr3_nt: TGTGCCAGCAGCTCTGATCGGAATGAGCAGTTCTTC
v_call: TRBV30; d_call: NA; j_call: TRBJ1-2; clone_size: NA; cdr3_aa: CAWSVLGRVYGYTF; cdr3_nt: TGTGCCTGGAGTGTACTAGGGAGAGTATATGGCTACACCTTC
v_call: TRBV5-4; d_call: NA; j_call: TRBJ1-2; clone_size: NA; cdr3_aa: CASGGALGYGYTF; cdr3_nt: TGTGCCAGCGGCGGGGCCCTTGGCTATGGCTACACCTTC
v_call: TRBV5-1; d_call: NA; j_call: TRBJ1-6; clone_size: NA; cdr3_aa: CASSLVPGVNSPLHF; cdr3_nt: TGCGCCAGCAGCTTGGTGCCAGGGGTTAATTCACCCCTCCACTTT
v_call: TRBV28; d_call: NA; j_call: TRBJ1-5; clone_size: few; cdr3_aa: CASSFPSGAQHF; cdr3_nt: TGTGCCAGCAGTTTCCCGTCGGGGGCCCAGCATTTT
v_call: TRBV6-1; d_call: NA; j_call: TRBJ2-1; clone_size: NA; cdr3_aa: CAIDSSYNEQFF; cdr3_nt: TGTGCCATCGACAGCTCCTACAATGAGCAGTTCTTC